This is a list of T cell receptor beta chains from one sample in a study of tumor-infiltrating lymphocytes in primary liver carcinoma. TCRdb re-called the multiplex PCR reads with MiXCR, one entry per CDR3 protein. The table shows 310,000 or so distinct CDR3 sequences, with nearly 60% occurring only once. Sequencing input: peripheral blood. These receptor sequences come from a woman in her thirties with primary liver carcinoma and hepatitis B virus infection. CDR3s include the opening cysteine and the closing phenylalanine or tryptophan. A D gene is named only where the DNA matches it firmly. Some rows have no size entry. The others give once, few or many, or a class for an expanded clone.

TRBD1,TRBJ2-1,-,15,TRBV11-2,CASSLADREGAEQFF,TGTGCCAGCAGCTTAGCGGACAGGGAAGGGGCTGAGCAGTTCTTC
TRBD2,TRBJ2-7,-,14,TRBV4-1,CASSHTGTSCEQYF,TGCGCCAGCAGCCACACCGGGACTAGCTGCGAGCAGTACTTC
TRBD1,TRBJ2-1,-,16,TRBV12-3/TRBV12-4,CASSSIWAGGRHEQFF,TGTGCCAGCAGTTCAATCTGGGCAGGGGGACGGCATGAGCAGTTCTTC
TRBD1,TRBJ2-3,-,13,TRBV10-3,CAIARGPTDTQYF,TGTGCCATCGCAAGGGGGCCCACAGATACGCAGTATTTT
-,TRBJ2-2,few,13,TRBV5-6,CASSLPYSGELFF,TGTGCCAGCAGCCTTCCGTATTCCGGGGAGCTGTTTTTT
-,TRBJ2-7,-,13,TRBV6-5,CATRPDGQYEQYF,TGTGCCACCAGACCCGACGGCCAGTACGAGCAGTACTTC
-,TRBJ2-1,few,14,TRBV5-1,CASSTGATYNEQFF,TGCGCCAGCAGCACGGGAGCCACCTACAATGAGCAGTTCTTC
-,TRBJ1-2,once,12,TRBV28,CACTRTRRGYTF,TGTGCCTGCACCCGTACACGGCGTGGCTACACCTTC
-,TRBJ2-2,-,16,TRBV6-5,CASSADWGPNTGELFF,TGTGCCAGCAGTGCCGACTGGGGACCAAACACCGGGGAGCTGTTTTTT
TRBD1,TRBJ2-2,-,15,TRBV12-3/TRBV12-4,CASSFRTGVTGELFF,TGTGCCAGCAGTTTCAGGACAGGGGTTACCGGGGAGCTGTTTTTT
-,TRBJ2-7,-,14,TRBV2,CASKVDSHSYEQYF,TGTGCCAGCAAAGTCGACAGCCACTCCTACGAGCAGTACTTC
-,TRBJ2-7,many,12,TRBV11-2,CASRGTVYEQYF,TGTGCCAGCAGGGGGACTGTCTACGAGCAGTACTTC
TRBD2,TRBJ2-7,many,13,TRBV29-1,CSAGLAGAGEQYF,TGCAGCGCAGGACTAGCGGGAGCCGGGGAGCAGTACTTC
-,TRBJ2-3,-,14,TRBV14,CVSSRPGSADTQYF,TGTGTCAGCAGCCGACCAGGGTCCGCAGATACGCAGTATTTT
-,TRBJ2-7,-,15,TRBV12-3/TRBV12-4,CASSSAGTASYEQYF,TGTGCCAGCAGTTCCGCCGGGACGGCCTCCTACGAGCAGTACTTC
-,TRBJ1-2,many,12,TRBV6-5,CATAGGNYGYTF,TGTGCCACCGCGGGGGGTAACTATGGCTACACCTTC
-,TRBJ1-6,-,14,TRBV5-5,CASGLDVSNSLLHF,TGTGCCAGCGGCTTGGACGTCAGTAATTCACTCCTCCACTTT
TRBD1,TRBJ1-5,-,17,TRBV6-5,CAGSLRGDSHSNQPQHF,TGTGCCGGCAGCCTAAGGGGGGACAGCCATAGCAATCAGCCACAGCATTTC
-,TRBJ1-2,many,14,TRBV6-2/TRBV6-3,CASSYTGTENGYTF,TGTGCCAGCAGCTACACCGGGACGGAGAATGGCTACACCTTC
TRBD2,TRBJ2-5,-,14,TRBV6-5,CASSLTSGKETQYF,TGTGCCAGCAGCCTTACTAGCGGCAAAGAGACCCAGTACTTC
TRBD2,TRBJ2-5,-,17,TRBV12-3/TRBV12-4,CASSPRLAGGWQETQYF,TGTGCCAGCAGTCCCCGACTAGCGGGAGGTTGGCAAGAGACCCAGTACTTC
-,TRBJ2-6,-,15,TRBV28,CASSYPGAGANVLTF,TGTGCCAGCAGTTACCCAGGGGCTGGGGCCAACGTCCTGACTTTC
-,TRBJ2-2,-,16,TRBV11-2,CASSPRGGTDTGELFF,TGTGCCAGCAGCCCAAGAGGGGGAACGGACACCGGGGAGCTGTTTTTT
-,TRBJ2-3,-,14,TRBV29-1,CSLEGGRMTDTQYF,TGCAGCCTTGAAGGGGGGCGTATGACAGATACGCAGTATTTT
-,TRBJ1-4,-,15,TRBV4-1,CASSQGTVTNEKLFF,TGCGCCAGCAGCCAAGGGACAGTAACTAATGAAAAACTGTTTTTT
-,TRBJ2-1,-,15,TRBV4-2,CASSPDGSPYNEQFF,TGTGCCAGCAGCCCCGACGGGAGTCCATACAATGAGCAGTTCTTC
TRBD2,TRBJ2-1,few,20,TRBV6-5,CASSYGSIRGRGITYNEQFF,TGTGCCAGCAGTTACGGGTCGATCCGCGGGAGGGGGATAACCTACAATGAGCAGTTCTTC
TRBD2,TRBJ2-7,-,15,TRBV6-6,CASSYSASGSCEQYF,TGTGCCAGTAGTTACTCGGCTAGCGGGAGCTGCGAGCAGTACTTC
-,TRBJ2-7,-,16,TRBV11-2,CACSSDAKTPGYEQYF,TGTGCCTGTAGCTCAGATGCCAAGACTCCAGGCTACGAGCAGTACTTC
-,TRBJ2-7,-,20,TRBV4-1,CASSQYSDRLGSLTFYEQYF,TGCGCCAGCAGTCAATACAGCGACCGTCTAGGGTCTCTAACTTTCTACGAGCAGTACTTC
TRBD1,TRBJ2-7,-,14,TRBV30,CAWRGDSLSYEQYF,TGTGCCTGGAGAGGGGACAGCCTCTCCTACGAGCAGTACTTC
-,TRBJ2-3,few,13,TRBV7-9,CASSLAHTDTQYF,TGTGCCAGCAGCTTGGCCCACACAGATACGCAGTATTTT
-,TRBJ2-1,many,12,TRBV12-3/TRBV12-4,CASRSIYNEQFF,TGTGCCAGCAGGTCCATTTACAATGAGCAGTTCTTC
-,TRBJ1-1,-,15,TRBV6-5,CASSYPDGDWPKAFF,TGTGCCAGCAGTTACCCGGACGGCGACTGGCCAAAAGCCTTCTTT
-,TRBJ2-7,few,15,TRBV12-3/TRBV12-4,CASSSRDTDSYEQYF,TGTGCCAGCAGCTCCCGGGACACGGACTCCTACGAGCAGTACTTC
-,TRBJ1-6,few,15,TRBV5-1,CASSLEYRVNSPLHF,TGCGCCAGCAGCTTGGAGTACAGGGTTAATTCACCCCTCCACTTT
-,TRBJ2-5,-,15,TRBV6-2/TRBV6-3,CASSYSGRRQGTQYF,TGTGCCAGCAGTTACTCGGGACGCCGCCAAGGGACCCAGTACTTC
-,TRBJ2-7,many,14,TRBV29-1,CSVTSGTETYEQYF,TGCAGCGTTACATCCGGGACTGAGACCTACGAGCAGTACTTC
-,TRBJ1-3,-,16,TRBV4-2,CASSQVGESSGNTIYF,TGCGCCAGCAGCCAGGTGGGAGAGAGCTCTGGAAATACCATATATTTT
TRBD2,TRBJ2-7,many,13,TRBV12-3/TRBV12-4,CASRHSGRNEQYF,TGTGCCAGCAGACATAGCGGGAGAAACGAGCAGTACTTC
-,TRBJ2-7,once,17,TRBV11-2,CACNGLNSPHYIYEQYF,TGTGCCTGCAATGGCCTGAACAGTCCTCATTATATCTACGAGCAGTACTTC
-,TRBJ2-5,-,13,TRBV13,CASSFGVEETQYF,TGTGCCAGCAGCTTCGGGGTGGAGGAGACCCAGTACTTC
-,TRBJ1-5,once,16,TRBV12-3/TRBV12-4,CVSSRSTWDLNQPQHF,TGTGTCAGCAGCCGCTCCACATGGGATCTAAATCAGCCCCAGCATTTT
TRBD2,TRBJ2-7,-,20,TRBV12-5,CASGLVRGTSGRSSYNEQYF,TGTGCTAGTGGTTTGGTACGGGGGACTAGCGGGAGGAGCTCCTACAATGAGCAGTACTTC
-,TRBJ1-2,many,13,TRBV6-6,CASSFDLPGGYTF,TGTGCCAGCAGTTTCGACCTACCCGGGGGCTACACCTTC
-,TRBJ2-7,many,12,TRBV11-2,CASSPVPIEQYF,TGTGCCAGCAGCCCCGTCCCCATCGAGCAGTACTTC
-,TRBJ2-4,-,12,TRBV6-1,CATGTGRNIQYF,TGTGCCACTGGAACAGGGCGCAACATTCAGTACTTC
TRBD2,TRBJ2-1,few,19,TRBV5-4,CASSPSTSGRASSYNEQFF,TGTGCCAGCAGCCCGTCCACTAGCGGGAGGGCCTCGTCCTACAATGAGCAGTTCTTC
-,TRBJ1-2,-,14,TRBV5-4,CASSPSAGTYGYTF,TGTGCCAGCAGCCCAAGTGCAGGAACCTATGGCTACACCTTC
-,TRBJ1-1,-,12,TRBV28,CASSQIIGSAFF,TGTGCCAGCAGTCAGATAATCGGGTCCGCTTTCTTT
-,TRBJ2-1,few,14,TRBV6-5,CASRGLGQYNEQFF,TGTGCCAGCAGGGGCCTAGGGCAATACAATGAGCAGTTCTTC
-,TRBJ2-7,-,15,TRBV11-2,CASSTKGGDNYEQYF,TGTGCCAGCAGCACTAAGGGCGGTGACAACTACGAGCAATACTTC
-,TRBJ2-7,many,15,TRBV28,CASSLHPQGFYEQYF,TGTGCCAGCAGTTTGCACCCCCAGGGGTTTTACGAGCAGTACTTC
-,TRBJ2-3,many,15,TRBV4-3,CASSQGGLPTDTQYF,TGCGCCAGCAGCCAAGGGGGCTTACCCACAGATACGCAGTATTTT
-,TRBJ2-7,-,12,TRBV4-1,CASRGYTYEQYF,TGCGCCAGCAGGGGGTACACCTACGAGCAGTACTTC
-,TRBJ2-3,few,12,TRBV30,CAWSVRQGGQYF,TGTGCCTGGAGTGTCAGACAGGGAGGGCAGTATTTT
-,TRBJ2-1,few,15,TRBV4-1,CASSNSRLEPNEQFF,TGCGCCAGCAGCAACTCCCGACTAGAACCCAATGAGCAGTTCTTC
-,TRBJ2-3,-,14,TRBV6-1,CASTPFRSTDTQYF,TGTGCCAGCACGCCCTTCCGATCCACAGATACGCAGTATTTT
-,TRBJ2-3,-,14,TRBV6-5,CTSSYLSSTDTQYF,TGTACCAGCAGTTACCTATCTAGCACAGATACGCAGTATTTT
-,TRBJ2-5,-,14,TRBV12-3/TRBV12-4,CASSTGPNQGSQYF,TGTGCCAGCAGTACGGGGCCTAACCAAGGGAGCCAGTACTTC